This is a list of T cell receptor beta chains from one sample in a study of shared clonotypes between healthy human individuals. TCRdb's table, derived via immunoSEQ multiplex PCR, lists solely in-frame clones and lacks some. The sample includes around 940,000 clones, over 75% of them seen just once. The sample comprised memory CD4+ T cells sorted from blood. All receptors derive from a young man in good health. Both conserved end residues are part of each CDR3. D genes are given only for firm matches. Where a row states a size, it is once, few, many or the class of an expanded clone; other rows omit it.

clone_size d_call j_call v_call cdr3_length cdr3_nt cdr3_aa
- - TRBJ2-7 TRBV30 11 TGTGCCTGGAGTGGAAGAGGGGAGCAGTACTTC CAWSGRGEQYF
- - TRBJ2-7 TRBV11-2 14 TGTGCCAGCAGCTCAACAGGTGGGGTGTACGAGCAGTACTTC CASSSTGGVYEQYF
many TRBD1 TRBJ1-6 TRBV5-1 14 TGCGCCAGCAGCAAGACAGGGGGGAATTCACCCCTCCACTTT CASSKTGGNSPLHF
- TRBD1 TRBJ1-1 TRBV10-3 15 TGTGCCATCAGTGGCGGACAGGGGGTCAACACTGAAGCTTTCTTT CAISGGQGVNTEAFF
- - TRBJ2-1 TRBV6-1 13 TGTGCCAGCAGTGAAACAACAGATATTAAGCAGTTCTTC CASSETTDIKQFF
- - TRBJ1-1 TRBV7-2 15 TGTGCCAGCAGCTTATGGGGCGTTGAAGGCACTGAAGCTTTCTTT CASSLWGVEGTEAFF
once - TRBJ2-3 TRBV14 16 TGTGCCAGCAGCCAAGGCTCTTCAAGGTACACAGATACGCAGTATTTT CASSQGSSRYTDTQYF
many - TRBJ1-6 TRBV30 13 TGTGCCTGGAGTGGATGGGATAATTCACCCCTCCACTTT CAWSGWDNSPLHF
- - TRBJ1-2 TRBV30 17 TGTGCCTGGAGTGGCTATCCAACGGGGTTTATATCCTATGGCTACACCTTC CAWSGYPTGFISYGYTF
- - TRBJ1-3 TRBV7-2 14 TGTGCCAGCAGCCTTCTTACCTTCGGAAACACCATATATTTT CASSLLTFGNTIYF
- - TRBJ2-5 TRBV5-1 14 TGCGCCAGCAGCTTGGGGCCGACCCAAGAGACCCAGTACTTC CASSLGPTQETQYF
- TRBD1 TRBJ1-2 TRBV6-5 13 TGTGCCAGCACCAAGACAGGGCACTATGGCTACACCTTC CASTKTGHYGYTF
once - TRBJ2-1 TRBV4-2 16 TGTGCCAGCAGCCATATGGACCTAAGCTCCTACAATGAGCAGTTCTTC CASSHMDLSSYNEQFF
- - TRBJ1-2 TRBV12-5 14 TGTGCTAGTGGTCTCGGGGACGGACACTATGGCTACACCTTC CASGLGDGHYGYTF
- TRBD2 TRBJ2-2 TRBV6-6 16 TGTGCCAGCAGTTTTAGCGGGAGGGCCGGGACCGGGGAGCTGTTTTTT CASSFSGRAGTGELFF
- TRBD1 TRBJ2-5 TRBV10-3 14 TGTGCCATCAGAGCCGGGACAGGGGAAGAGACCCAGTACTTC CAIRAGTGEETQYF
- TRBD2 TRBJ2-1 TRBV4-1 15 TGCGCCAGCAGCCAATCCGGGGGGGACTACAATGAGCAGTTCTTC CASSQSGGDYNEQFF
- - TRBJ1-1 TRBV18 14 TGTGCCAGCTCGCCAAACCAAGGGGCGTCTGAAGCTTTCTTT CASSPNQGASEAFF